The 20 T cell receptor beta chains presented below share a single source sample, sequenced in a study of shared clonotypes between healthy human individuals. Selected positively for CCR7 and CD45RO-negative, naive CD8 cells excluded terminally differentiated effector memory CD45RA+ cells. Profiled with immunoSEQ multiplex PCR; TCRdb holds only in-frame clones, not every one. The data show under 2,000,000 clones, roughly 95% seen once. Sequencing was carried out using naive CD8+ T cells sorted from blood. The origin of the receptors is a man aged 18 to 30 in good health.

As concerns this clone: Other DNA sequences within the sample encode an identical CDR3. The rearrangement joins TRBV7-9 to TRBJ1-1; D gene unclear. Germline V gives CDR1 SEHNR, CDR2 FQNEAQ (reference sequence). This CDR3 is built from 12 residues. Trimming removed 1 base from V and 8 bases from J, with 8 bases in between. CDR3 sequence: CASSLVTAEAFF. The CDR3 region has the DNA TGTGCCAGCAGCTTAGTCACGGCCGAAGCTTTCTTT.

The chain joins TRBV7-9 to TRBJ1-2; possibly TRBD1 for D (5 bases). Germline CDR1 is SEHNR and CDR2 is FQNEAQ (reference sequence). Trimming left V 1 base short and J 7 bases short, with 7 bases between. The CDR3 is 12 amino acids. This chain's CDR3 is CASSLGQSGYTF. CDR3 in DNA: TGTGCCAGCAGCTTAGGACAGTCTGGCTACACCTTC.

The V and J genes are TRBV19 and TRBJ2-3, with 9 bases aligning to TRBD2. Germline V CDR1 and CDR2: LNHDA, SQIVND (reference sequence). The CDR3 runs 14 residues. V dropped 6 bases and J dropped 2; count of bases not matched to a gene: 3. The CDR3 loop reads CASSPSGVTDTQYF. CDR3 nucleotides: TGTGCCAGTAGCCCTAGCGGGGTCACAGATACGCAGTATTTT.

The rearrangement links TRBV19 to TRBJ1-1, with D maybe TRBD1 (6 bases). The CDR3 runs 15 residues. Trimming cost V 5 bases and J 5 bases, with 18 bases left between them. Germline values: CDR1 LNHDA, CDR2 SQIVND (reference sequence). Here the CDR3 reads CASSDYTGSYTEAFF. In DNA form, the CDR3 reads TGTGCCAGTAGTGACTACACAGGGAGTTATACTGAAGCTTTCTTT.

V and J are TRBV6-1 and TRBJ2-2; D is unclear. Trimming left V 2 bases short and J 4 bases short, with 11 bases between. This CDR3 comprises 15 residues. CDR1 and CDR2 from the germline V gene are MNHNS and SASEGT. The CDR3 sequence: CASSEFGHSTGELFF. CDR3 DNA: TGTGCCAGCAGTGAATTTGGCCATTCCACCGGGGAGCTGTTTTTT.

This rearrangement joins TRBV27 to TRBJ2-7; possibly TRBD1 for D (5 bases). The CDR3 totals 15 residues. Germline V CDR1 and CDR2: MNHEY, SMNVEV (reference sequence). V dropped 2 bases and J dropped 4 bases, with 15 bases sitting between them. DNA of the CDR3: TGTGCCAGCAGTTTAAGGGGCCTCGGCGGATACGAGCAGTACTTC. Translated, it gives CASSLRGLGGYEQYF.

The V call is TRBV4-3, the J call TRBJ1-2, with D hard to call. Deletions cut 4 bases from V and 0 bases from J, with 15 bases between. The V gene's germline CDR1 is LGHNA and CDR2 YSLEER. The CDR3 spans 16 residues. The DNA of the CDR3 is TGCGCCAGCAGCCTCTTGGGAGAGGGAACTAACTATGGCTACACCTTC. Its translation is CASSLLGEGTNYGYTF.

The chain combines TRBV7-9 with TRBJ1-3; TRBD1 is a possible D gene (5 bases). With 5 bases removed from V and 2 bases from J, the gap between germline ends came to 22 bases. Germline V lookup: CDR1 SEHNR, CDR2 FQNEAQ (reference sequence). The CDR3 length is 18 residues. CDR3 sequence: CASSPKGTQGGPGNTIYF. Here the CDR3 DNA reads TGTGCCAGCAGCCCCAAAGGGACCCAGGGAGGACCTGGAAACACCATATATTTT.

The chain employs TRBV5-1 and TRBJ2-2, with D possibly being TRBD1 (5 bases). Trimming shortened V by 0 bases and J by 4 bases, and 19 bases separated the two germline ends. CDR3 length equals 18 residues. CDR1 is SGHRS, CDR2 YFSETQ, per germline. DNA of the CDR3: TGCGCCAGCAGCTTGGAAGCTAGGGGTGGCCCCAGCACCGGGGAGCTGTTTTTT. Protein sequence: CASSLEARGGPSTGELFF.

The chain joins TRBV30 to TRBJ1-3; D is perhaps TRBD1 (6 bases). Trimming removed 1 base at V and 5 bases at J, with 15 bases between. From germline, CDR1 is GTSNPN and CDR2 SVGIG (reference sequence). CDR3 length: 15 residues. The CDR3 here is CAWSGEEDSRNTIYF. CDR3 sequence (DNA): TGTGCCTGGAGTGGGGAGGAGGACAGCCGAAACACCATATATTTT.

The chain couples TRBV10-2 to TRBJ2-3; D not resolved. Germline V gene lookup returns CDR1 WSHSY and CDR2 SAAADI. The CDR3 covers 14 residues. Trimming cost V 4 bases and J 0 bases, with 8 bases left between them. The CDR3 loop reads CASSGALSTDTQYF. As DNA, the CDR3 is TGCGCCAGCAGTGGAGCGCTAAGCACAGATACGCAGTATTTT.

The V and J genes are TRBV9 and TRBJ1-1; tentatively, D is TRBD1 (5 bases). V lost 3 bases and J 6 bases, leaving 15 bases between the germline ends. CDR1 SGDLS and CDR2 YYNGEE come from the germline V gene. The CDR3 has 14 residues. The CDR3 protein is CASSAGGDSSEAFF. As DNA, the CDR3 is TGTGCCAGCAGCGCCGGGGGGGATAGCTCTGAAGCTTTCTTT.

The V call is TRBV7-2, the J call TRBJ2-3; a weak D match, TRBD2 (6 bases). V lost 5 bases and J lost 3, with 12 bases in between. Germline-derived CDR1 and CDR2 are SGHTA and FQGNSA. This CDR3 contains 14 residues. CDR3: CASSPLAGTDTQYF. In DNA form, the CDR3 reads TGTGCCAGCAGCCCCCTCGCGGGGACAGATACGCAGTATTTT.

This chain links TRBV28 with TRBJ2-1; 7 nucleotides match TRBD2. The CDR3 extends over 14 amino acids. The germline V gene has CDR1 MDHEN and CDR2 SYDVKM. The junction had 7 bases not matched to a gene; V was cut back by 2 bases and J by 9 bases. CDR3 protein: CASSLPGGATEQFF. The CDR3 nucleotides read TGTGCCAGCAGTTTACCGGGGGGAGCAACTGAGCAGTTCTTC.

The J gene is TRBJ1-1, the V gene TRBV5-1; 7 nucleotides line up with TRBD1. The CDR3 extends over 14 amino acids. With 2 bases clipped from V and 7 bases from J, the junction kept 8 bases outside the gene matches. Germline lookup yields CDR1 SGHRS and CDR2 YFSETQ. The CDR3 loop is CASSLSGGFVEAFF. In nucleotides, the CDR3 is TGCGCCAGCAGCTTATCAGGGGGTTTCGTTGAAGCTTTCTTT.

The chain has TRBV29-1 and TRBJ2-7, with D perhaps TRBD2 (7 bases). The CDR3 has 13 residues. V lost 7 bases and J 1 base, leaving 14 bases between the germline ends. The germline gives CDR1 SQVTM, CDR2 ANQGSEA. This chain's CDR3 is CSAEGGGSYEQYF. The CDR3 nucleotides read TGCAGCGCCGAGGGGGGGGGATCCTACGAGCAGTACTTC.

This chain links TRBV29-1 with TRBJ2-7; 8 nucleotides agree with TRBD1. Germline V CDR1 and CDR2: SQVTM, ANQGSEA. V lost 2 bases to trimming and J lost 3 bases; unmatched junction nucleotides: 6. This CDR3 has 14 residues. This chain's CDR3 is CSVELSDRGYEQYF. Written as DNA, the CDR3 is TGCAGCGTTGAACTAAGTGACAGGGGCTACGAGCAGTACTTC.

Concerning this clone: Distinct nucleotide sequences in the sample also encode this CDR3. J is TRBJ2-7 and V is TRBV19, with 13 bases aligning to TRBD2. CDR3 length: 15 amino acids. CDR1 and CDR2 (germline): LNHDA, SQIVND (reference sequence). V shed 1 base and J 4 bases; nucleotides not matched to a gene: 1. CDR3 in amino acids: CASSIGTSGSYEQYF. The CDR3 coding sequence is TGTGCCAGTAGTATAGGGACTAGCGGGAGTTACGAGCAGTACTTC.

The chain carries TRBV9 and TRBJ2-2; D unclear. Between the trimmed V and J ends, which lost 3 bases and 0 bases, there was a span of 6 bases. The CDR3 is made up of 14 amino acids. Germline V lookup: CDR1 SGDLS, CDR2 YYNGEE. CDR3 region: CASSAETNTGELFF. Here the CDR3 DNA reads TGTGCCAGCAGCGCCGAAACGAACACCGGGGAGCTGTTTTTT.

This clone was seen only once. The sample contains more than one DNA sequence encoding this CDR3. The CDR3 DNA is TGTGCCAGCAGTTACTCGGCTACAGCGAACTATGGCTACACCTTC. Its protein is CASSYSATANYGYTF. The rearrangement joins TRBV6-6 to TRBJ1-2; D remains ambiguous. The germline V gene encodes CDR1 MNHNY and CDR2 SVGAGI (reference sequence). V lost 0 bases to trimming and J lost 2 bases, with 10 bases between them. The CDR3 extends over 15 amino acids.